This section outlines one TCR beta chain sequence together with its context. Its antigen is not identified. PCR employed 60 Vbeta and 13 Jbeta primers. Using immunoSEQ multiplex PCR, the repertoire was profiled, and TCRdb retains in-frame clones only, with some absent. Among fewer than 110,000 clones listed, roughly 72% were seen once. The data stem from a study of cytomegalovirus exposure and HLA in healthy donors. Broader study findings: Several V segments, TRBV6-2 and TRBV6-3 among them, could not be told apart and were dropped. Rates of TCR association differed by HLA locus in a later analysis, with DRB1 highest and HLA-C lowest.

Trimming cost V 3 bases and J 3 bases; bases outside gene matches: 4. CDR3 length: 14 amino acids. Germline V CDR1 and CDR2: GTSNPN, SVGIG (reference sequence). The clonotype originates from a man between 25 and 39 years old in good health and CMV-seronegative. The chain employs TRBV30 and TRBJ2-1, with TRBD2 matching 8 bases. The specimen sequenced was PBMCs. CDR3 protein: CAWSHGGGYNEQFF. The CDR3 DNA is TGTGCCTGGAGCCACGGGGGGGGCTACAATGAGCAGTTCTTC.